These T cell receptor beta chains were read from a single sample in a study of blood T cell repertoires in COVID-19. The repertoire was sequenced with immunoSEQ multiplex PCR; TCRdb's copy has only in-frame clones and lacks some. This sample has roughly 55,000 clones, with around 84% found just once. The sample comprised peripheral blood. These TCRs come from a man between 65 and 85 years old with active COVID-19. The CDR3 runs from the conserved cysteine through the conserved F or W. The D gene is left open where the match is weak. Where a row states a size, it is once, few, many or the class of an expanded clone; other rows omit it.

size	D	V	CDR3
-	TRBD2	TRBV6-2/TRBV6-3	CASSYPPGGVPNIQYF
few	TRBD2	TRBV18	CASSLAGALYEQYF
-	-	TRBV4-3	CASSQDGPGSYEQYF
-	-	TRBV7-2	CATKGGADEQYF
-	TRBD2	TRBV7-3	CASSLNLWGSGEDEQFF
-	-	TRBV6-2/TRBV6-3	CASSYNRQGRANEKLFF
-	TRBD1	TRBV7-9	CATRGQGFDTQYF
few	-	TRBV9	CASFTGYNTEAFF
-	-	TRBV19	CASSKEEGNTIYF
-	-	TRBV29-1	CSVVGALNTEAFF
-	TRBD1	TRBV12-3/TRBV12-4	CASSSGTGSEQYF
-	-	TRBV7-9	CASSRREINYGYTF
-	TRBD1	TRBV5-4	CASSRDRGIETQYF
-	-	TRBV9	CARSGGAWEKLFF
-	-	TRBV30	CAWTLGSGTDTQYF
few	-	TRBV29-1	CSALAREIVEGYTF
-	-	TRBV25-1	CASSSGEGTINNEQFF
-	-	TRBV3-1/TRBV3-2	CASSQDRRHQPQHF
-	-	TRBV27	CASSFLTQETQYF
-	TRBD2	TRBV18	CASSPLLGSGGAYEQYF
-	-	TRBV7-8	CASSPGGRSNQPQHF
-	-	TRBV9	CASSTTDTQYF
-	TRBD1	TRBV4-1	CASSQEKGARFEAFF
-	-	TRBV9	CASSVGPAGLQETQYF